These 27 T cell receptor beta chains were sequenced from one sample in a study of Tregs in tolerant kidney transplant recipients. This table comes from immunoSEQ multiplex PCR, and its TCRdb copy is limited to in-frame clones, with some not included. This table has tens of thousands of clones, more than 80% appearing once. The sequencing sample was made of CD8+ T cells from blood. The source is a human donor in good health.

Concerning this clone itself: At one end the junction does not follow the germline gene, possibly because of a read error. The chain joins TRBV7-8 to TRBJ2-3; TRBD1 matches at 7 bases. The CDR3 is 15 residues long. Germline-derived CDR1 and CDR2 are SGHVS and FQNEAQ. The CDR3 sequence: CASSQLGQGTDAQYF. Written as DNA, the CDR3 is TGTGCCAGCAGCCAACTCGGGCAGGGGACAGATGCGCAGTATTTT.

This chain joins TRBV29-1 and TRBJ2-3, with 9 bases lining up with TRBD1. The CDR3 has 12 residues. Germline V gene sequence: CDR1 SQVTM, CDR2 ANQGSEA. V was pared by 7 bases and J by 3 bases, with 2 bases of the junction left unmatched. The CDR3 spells CSGGQGTDTQYF. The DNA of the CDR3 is TGCAGCGGGGGACAGGGTACAGATACGCAGTATTTT.

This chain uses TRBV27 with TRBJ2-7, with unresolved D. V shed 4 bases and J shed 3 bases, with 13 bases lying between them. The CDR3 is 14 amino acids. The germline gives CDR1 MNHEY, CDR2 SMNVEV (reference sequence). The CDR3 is CASSSWSSHYEQYF. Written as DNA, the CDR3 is TGTGCCAGCAGTTCTTGGTCATCTCACTACGAGCAGTACTTC.

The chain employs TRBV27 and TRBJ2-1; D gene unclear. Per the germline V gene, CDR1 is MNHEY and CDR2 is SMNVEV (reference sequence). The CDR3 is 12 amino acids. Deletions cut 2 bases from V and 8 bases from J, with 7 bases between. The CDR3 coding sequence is TGTGCCAGCAGTTTAAGTGCGGATGAGCAGTTCTTC. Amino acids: CASSLSADEQFF.

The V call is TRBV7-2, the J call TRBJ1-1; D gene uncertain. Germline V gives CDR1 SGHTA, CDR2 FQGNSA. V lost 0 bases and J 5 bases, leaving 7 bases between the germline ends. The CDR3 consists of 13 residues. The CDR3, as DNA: TGTGCCAGCAGCTTAGCGATGGGAACTGAAGCTTTCTTT. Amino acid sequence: CASSLAMGTEAFF.

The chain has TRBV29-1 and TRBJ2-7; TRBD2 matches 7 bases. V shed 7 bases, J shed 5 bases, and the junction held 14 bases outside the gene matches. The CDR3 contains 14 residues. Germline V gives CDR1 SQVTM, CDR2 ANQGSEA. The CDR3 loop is CSASDFAGENEQYF. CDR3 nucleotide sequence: TGCAGCGCCTCTGACTTTGCGGGAGAGAACGAGCAGTACTTC.

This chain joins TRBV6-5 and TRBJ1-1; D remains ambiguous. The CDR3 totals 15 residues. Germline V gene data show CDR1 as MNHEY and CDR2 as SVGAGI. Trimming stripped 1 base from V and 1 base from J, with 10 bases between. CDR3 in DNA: TGTGCCAGCAGTTACTTCGACTTCTCGAACACTGAAGCTTTCTTT. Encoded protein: CASSYFDFSNTEAFF.

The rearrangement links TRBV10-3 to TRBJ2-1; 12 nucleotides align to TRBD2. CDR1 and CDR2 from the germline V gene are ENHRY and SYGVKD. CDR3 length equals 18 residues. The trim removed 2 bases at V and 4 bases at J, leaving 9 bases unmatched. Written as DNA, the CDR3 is TGTGCCATCAGTGAGAGACTAGCGGGAGAAATGCGGTACAATGAGCAGTTCTTC. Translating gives CAISERLAGEMRYNEQFF.

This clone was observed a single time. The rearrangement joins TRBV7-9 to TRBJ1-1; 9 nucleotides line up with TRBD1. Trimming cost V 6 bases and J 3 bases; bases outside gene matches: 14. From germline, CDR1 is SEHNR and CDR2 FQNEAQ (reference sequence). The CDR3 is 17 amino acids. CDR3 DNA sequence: TGTGCCAGCAGTTCAACTCCCGGGACAGGGTTGTACACTGAAGCTTTCTTT. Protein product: CASSSTPGTGLYTEAFF.

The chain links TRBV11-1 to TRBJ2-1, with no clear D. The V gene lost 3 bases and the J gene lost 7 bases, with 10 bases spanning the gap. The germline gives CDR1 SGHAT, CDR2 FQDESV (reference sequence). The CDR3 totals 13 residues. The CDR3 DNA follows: TGTGCCAGCAGCTTGGCCGTCGGGAATGAGCAGTTCTTC. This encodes CASSLAVGNEQFF.

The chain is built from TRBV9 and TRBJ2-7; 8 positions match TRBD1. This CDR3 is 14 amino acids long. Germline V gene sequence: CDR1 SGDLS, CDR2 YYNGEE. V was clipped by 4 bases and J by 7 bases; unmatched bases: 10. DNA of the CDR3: TGTGCCAGCAGCTATCGACAGGGGATTGGGGAGCAGTACTTC. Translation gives CASSYRQGIGEQYF.

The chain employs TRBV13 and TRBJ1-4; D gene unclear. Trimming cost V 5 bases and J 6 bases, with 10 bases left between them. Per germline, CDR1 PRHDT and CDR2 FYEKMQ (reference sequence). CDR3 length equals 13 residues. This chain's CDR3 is CASSPPNDEKLFF. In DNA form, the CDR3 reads TGTGCCAGCAGCCCCCCTAACGATGAAAAACTGTTTTTT.

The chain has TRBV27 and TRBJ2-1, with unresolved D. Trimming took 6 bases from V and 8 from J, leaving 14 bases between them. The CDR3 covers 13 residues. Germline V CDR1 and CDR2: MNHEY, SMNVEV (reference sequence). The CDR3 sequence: CASSFVGYDEQFF. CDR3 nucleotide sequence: TGTGCCAGCAGCTTTGTCGGTTACGATGAGCAGTTCTTC.

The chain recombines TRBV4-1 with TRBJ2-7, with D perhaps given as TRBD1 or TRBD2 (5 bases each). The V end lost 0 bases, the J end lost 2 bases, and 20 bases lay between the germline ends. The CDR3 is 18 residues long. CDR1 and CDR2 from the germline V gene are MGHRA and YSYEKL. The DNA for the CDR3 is TGCGCCAGCAGCCAAGATACGTTGGGGACCCATCCAGCCTACGAGCAGTACTTC. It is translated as CASSQDTLGTHPAYEQYF.

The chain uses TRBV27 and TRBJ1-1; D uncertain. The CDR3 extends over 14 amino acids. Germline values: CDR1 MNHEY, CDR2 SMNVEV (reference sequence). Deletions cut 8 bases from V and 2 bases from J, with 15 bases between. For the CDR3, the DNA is TGTGCCAGCTCACCGACTTCCTCAAACACTGAAGCTTTCTTT. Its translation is CASSPTSSNTEAFF.

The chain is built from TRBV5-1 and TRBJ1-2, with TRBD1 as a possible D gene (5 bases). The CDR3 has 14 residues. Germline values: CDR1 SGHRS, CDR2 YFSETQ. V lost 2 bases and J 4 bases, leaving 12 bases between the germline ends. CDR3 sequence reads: CASSFTTDRYGYTF. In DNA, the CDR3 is TGCGCCAGCAGCTTCACGACAGACCGCTATGGCTACACCTTC.

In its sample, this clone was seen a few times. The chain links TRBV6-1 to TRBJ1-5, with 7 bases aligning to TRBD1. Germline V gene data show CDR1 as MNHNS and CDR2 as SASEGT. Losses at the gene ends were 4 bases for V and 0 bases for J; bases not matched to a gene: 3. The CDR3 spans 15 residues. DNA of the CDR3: TGTGCCAGCAGTGTTACAGGGGATAGCAATCAGCCCCAGCATTTT. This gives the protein CASSVTGDSNQPQHF.

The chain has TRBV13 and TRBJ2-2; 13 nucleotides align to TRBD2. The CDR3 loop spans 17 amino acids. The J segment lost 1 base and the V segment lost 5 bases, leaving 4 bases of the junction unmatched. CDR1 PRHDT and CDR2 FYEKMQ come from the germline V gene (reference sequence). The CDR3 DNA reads TGTGCCAGCAGCCAACTAGCGGGAGGGCAGAACACCGGGGAGCTGTTTTTT. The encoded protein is CASSQLAGGQNTGELFF.

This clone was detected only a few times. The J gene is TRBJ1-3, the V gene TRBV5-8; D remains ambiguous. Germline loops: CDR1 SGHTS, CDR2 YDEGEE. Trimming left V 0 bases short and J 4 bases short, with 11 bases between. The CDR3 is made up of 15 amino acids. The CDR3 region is CASSLAGERGNTIYF. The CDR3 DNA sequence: TGTGCCAGCAGCTTGGCTGGGGAGCGGGGAAACACCATATATTTT.

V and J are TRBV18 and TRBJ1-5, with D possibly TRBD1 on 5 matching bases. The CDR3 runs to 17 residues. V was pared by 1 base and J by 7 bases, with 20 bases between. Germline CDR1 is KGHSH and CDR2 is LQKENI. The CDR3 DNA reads TGTGCCAGCTCACCACTTTCAGTACCCGTCAGGGACCAGCCCCAGCATTTT. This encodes CASSPLSVPVRDQPQHF.

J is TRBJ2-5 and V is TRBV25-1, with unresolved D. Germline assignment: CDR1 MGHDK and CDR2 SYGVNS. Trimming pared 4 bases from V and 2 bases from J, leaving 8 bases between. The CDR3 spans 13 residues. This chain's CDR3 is CASSVNRQETQYF. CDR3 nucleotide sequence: TGTGCCAGCAGTGTGAACAGACAAGAGACCCAGTACTTC. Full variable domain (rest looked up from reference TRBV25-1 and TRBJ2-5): EADIYQTPRYLVIGTGKKITLECSQTMGHDKMYWYQQDPGMELHLIHYSYGVNSTEKGDLSSESTVSRIRTEHFPLTLESARPSHTSQYLCASSVNRQETQYFGPGTRLLVL.

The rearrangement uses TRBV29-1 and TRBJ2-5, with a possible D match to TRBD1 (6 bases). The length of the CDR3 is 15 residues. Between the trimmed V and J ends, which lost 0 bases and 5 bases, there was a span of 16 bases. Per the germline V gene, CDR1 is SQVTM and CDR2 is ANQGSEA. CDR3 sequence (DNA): TGCAGCGTTGAAGATCTTAACAGGGAAAGGGAGACCCAGTACTTC. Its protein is CSVEDLNRERETQYF.

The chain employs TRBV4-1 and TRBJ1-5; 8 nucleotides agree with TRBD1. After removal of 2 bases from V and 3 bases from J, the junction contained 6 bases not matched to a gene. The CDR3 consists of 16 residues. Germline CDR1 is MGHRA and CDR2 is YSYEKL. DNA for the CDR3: TGCGCCAGCAGCCAACGGCAGGGGGCTACCAATCAGCCCCAGCATTTT. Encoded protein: CASSQRQGATNQPQHF.

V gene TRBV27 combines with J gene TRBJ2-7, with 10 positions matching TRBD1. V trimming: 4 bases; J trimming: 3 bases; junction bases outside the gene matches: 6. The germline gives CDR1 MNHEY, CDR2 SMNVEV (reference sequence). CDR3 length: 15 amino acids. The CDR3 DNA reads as TGTGCCAGCAGTTCCGGGACAGGGGCTTTCTACGAGCAGTACTTC. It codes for CASSSGTGAFYEQYF.

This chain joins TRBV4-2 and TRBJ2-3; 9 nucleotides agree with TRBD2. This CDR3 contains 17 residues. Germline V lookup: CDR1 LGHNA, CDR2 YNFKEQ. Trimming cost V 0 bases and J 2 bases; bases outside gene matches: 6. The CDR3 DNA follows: TGTGCCAGCAGCCAAGAGCCTAGCGGGGAAGCCACAGATACGCAGTATTTT. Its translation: CASSQEPSGEATDTQYF.

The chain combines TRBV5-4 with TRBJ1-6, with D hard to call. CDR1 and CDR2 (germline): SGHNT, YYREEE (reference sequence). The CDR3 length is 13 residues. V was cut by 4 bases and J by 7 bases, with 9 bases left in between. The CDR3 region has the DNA TGTGCCAGCAGCGGGGATACGAATTCACCCCTCCACTTT. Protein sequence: CASSGDTNSPLHF. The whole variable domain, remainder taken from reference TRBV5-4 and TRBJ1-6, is ETGVTQSPTHLIKTRGQQVTLRCSSQSGHNTVSWYQQALGQGPQFIFQYYREEENGRGNFPPRFSGLQFPNYSSELNVNALELDDSALYLCASSGDTNSPLHFGNGTRLTVT.

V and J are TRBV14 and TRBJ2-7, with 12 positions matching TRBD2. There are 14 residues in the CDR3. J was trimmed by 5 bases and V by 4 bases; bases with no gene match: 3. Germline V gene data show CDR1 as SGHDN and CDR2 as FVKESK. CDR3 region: CASSRSSGGDEQYF. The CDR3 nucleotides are TGTGCCAGCAGCCGCTCTAGCGGGGGGGACGAGCAGTACTTC.